This note documents a single T cell receptor beta chain sequence. The sample is drawn from a study of control samples from healthy donors and cancer patients. The ends were cut back, 7 bases at V and 2 bases at J, with 12 bases in the middle. The germline gives CDR1 SNHLY, CDR2 FYNNEI. This CDR3 region has 13 residues. TCRdb's table, derived via immunoSEQ multiplex PCR, lists solely in-frame clones and lacks some. The repertoire holds roughly 190,000 clones, with roughly 91% as singletons. Input material: blood. The gene calls are TRBV2 and TRBJ2-7; TRBD1 might be the D (6 bases). This sequence was found in a woman in her thirties in good health. The CDR3 region has the DNA TGTGCCAGCATCAGGGACACCGCCTACGAGCAGTACTTC. Its protein product is CASIRDTAYEQYF.